A selection of T cell receptor beta chains follows, all from one sample in a study of cytomegalovirus exposure and HLA in healthy donors. Data came from immunoSEQ multiplex PCR; TCRdb stores just in-frame clones and leaves some out. The profile covers some 140,000 clones, with 70% to 80% appearing a single time and approximately 8.2% taken by the ten largest. Sequencing used PBMCs. These TCRs come from a woman aged 45 to 65 in good health and CMV-seropositive. Both conserved end residues are part of each CDR3. The order of the fields is V gene, CDR3 protein.

>TRBV25-1
CASAYTGGATDTQYF
>TRBV28
CASKGTSEYNEQFF
>TRBV2
CASIRRLAGDTGELFF
>TRBV6-5
CASSYRGYNEQFF
>TRBV20-1
CSARLTGGYTF
>TRBV5-1
CASSLGLAGGPGETQYF
>TRBV5-1
CASSLGGGGTYEQYF
>TRBV7-2
CASSSSGQSYNEQFF
>TRBV4-3
CASSQPDRPISYEQYF
>TRBV7-9
CASSFIRQGAWETQYF
>TRBV6-5
CASTYLQGPYNEQFF
>TRBV6-5
CASSYSFHSSYEQYF
>TRBV28
CASGRGEEYF
>TRBV28
CASSREKINRAYGNTEAFF
>TRBV5-5
CASSSERGAYNEQFF
>TRBV5-1
CASMSGSYNEQFF
>TRBV30
CAWRKQGFGNTIYF
>TRBV27
CASSLWGDGSYTF
>TRBV5-1
CASSLGRPQGTEAFF
>TRBV4-3
CASSQFFTGTGAYEQYF
>TRBV6-1
CASIRGQGGTEAFF
>TRBV4-1
CASSRGPSGGYEQYF
>TRBV27
CANPEAQHF
>TRBV7-9
CASSPIKQGVELFF
>TRBV6-1
CASEGRGNEKLFF
>TRBV4-1
CASSLGTSGGDETQYF
>TRBV9
CASSVEAGRQPQHF
>TRBV6-1
CASSEWGRVGQPQHF
>TRBV19
CASSRTGLQETQYF
>TRBV6-1
CASSERNQRTGELFF
>TRBV5-5
CASSVTATGQGINYGYTF
>TRBV7-2
CASSSNFQTQYF
>TRBV30
CAWSGGPRDRARAAFF
>TRBV2
CASSAGQGAVGELFF
>TRBV7-2
CASSLAGGSSGNTIYF
>TRBV7-8
CASSESWRGAPGELFF
>TRBV19
CASRGGLAGEFGSTDTQYF
>TRBV30
CAWTRSGPDYEQYF